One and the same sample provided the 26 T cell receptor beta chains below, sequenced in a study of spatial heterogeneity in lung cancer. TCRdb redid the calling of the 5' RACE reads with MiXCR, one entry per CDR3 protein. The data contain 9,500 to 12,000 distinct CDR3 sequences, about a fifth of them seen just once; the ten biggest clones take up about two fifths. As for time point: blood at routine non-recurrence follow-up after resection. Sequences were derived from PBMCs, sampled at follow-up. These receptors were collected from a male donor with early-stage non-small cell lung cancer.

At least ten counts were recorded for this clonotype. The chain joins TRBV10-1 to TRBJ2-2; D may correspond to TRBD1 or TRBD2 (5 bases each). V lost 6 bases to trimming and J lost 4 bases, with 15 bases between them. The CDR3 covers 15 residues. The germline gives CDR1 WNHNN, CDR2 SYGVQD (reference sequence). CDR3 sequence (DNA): TGCGCCAGCAGCCCCGGGACGAGGAGCACCGGGGAGCTGTTTTTT. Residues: CASSPGTRSTGELFF.

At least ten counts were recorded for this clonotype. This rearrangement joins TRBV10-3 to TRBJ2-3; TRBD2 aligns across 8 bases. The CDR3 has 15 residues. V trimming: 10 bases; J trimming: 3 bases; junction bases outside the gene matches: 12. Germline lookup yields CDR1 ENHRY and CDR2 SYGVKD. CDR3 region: CATHRAGGKTDTQYF. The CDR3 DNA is TGTGCCACCCACCGGGCGGGGGGTAAGACAGATACGCAGTATTTT.

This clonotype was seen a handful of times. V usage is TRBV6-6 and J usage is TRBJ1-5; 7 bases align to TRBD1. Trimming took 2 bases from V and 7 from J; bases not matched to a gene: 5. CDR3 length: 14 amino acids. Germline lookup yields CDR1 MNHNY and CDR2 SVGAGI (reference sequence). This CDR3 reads CASSYDTGVQPQHF. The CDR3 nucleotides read TGTGCCAGCAGTTACGACACAGGGGTACAGCCCCAGCATTTT.

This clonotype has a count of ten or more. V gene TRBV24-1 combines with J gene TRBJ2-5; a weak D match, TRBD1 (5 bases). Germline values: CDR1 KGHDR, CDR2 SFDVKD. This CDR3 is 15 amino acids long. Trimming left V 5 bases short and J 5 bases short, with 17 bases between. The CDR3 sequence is CATSGAGPAEETQYF. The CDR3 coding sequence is TGTGCCACCAGTGGAGCAGGGCCGGCCGAGGAGACCCAGTACTTC.

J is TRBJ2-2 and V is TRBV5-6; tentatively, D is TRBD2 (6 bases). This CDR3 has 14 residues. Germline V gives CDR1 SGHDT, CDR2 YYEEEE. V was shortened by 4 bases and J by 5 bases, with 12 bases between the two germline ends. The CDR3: CASSPPRDTGELFF. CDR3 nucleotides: TGTGCCAGCAGCCCCCCGCGGGATACCGGGGAGCTGTTTTTT.

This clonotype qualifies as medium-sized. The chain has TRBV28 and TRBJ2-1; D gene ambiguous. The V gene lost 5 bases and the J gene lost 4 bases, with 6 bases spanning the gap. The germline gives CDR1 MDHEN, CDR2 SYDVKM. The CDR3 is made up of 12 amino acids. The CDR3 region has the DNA TGTGCCAGCAGTCCAATGTACAATGAGCAGTTCTTC. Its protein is CASSPMYNEQFF. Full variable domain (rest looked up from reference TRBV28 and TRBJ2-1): DVKVTQSSRYLVKRTGEKVFLECVQDMDHENMFWYRQDPGLGLRLIYFSYDVKMKEKGDIPEGYSVSREKKERFSLILESASTNQTSMYLCASSPMYNEQFFGPGTRLTVL.

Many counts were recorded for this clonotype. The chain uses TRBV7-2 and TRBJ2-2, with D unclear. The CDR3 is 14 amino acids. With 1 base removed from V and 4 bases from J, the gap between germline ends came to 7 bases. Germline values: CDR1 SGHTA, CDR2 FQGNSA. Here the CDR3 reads CASSLDAITGELFF. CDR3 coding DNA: TGTGCCAGCAGCTTAGATGCCATCACCGGGGAGCTGTTTTTT.

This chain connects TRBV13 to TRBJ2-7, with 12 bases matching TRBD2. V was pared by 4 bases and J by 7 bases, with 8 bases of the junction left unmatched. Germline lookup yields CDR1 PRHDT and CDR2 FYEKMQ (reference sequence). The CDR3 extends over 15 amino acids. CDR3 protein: CASSWRLAGVEEQYF. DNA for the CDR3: TGTGCCAGCAGCTGGAGACTAGCGGGAGTGGAGGAGCAGTACTTC. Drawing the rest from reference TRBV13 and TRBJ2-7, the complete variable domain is AAGVIQSPRHLIKEKRETATLKCYPIPRHDTVYWYQQGPGQDPQFLISFYEKMQSDKGSIPDRFSAQQFSDYHSELNMSSLELGDSALYFCASSWRLAGVEEQYFGPGTRLTVT.

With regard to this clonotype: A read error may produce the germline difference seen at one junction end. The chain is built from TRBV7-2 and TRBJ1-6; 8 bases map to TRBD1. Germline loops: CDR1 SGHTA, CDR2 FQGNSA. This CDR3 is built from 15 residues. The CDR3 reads CASSSQQGVGHNSPF. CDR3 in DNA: TGTGCCAGCAGCTCACAACAGGGGGTAGGCCATAATTCACCTTTT.

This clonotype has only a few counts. The CDR3 is CASSLSQGSDTQYF. DNA of the CDR3: TGTGCCAGCAGCTTATCCCAGGGGTCAGATACGCAGTATTTT. The chain has TRBV11-2 and TRBJ2-3, with D possibly being TRBD1 (6 bases). CDR1 SGHAT and CDR2 FQNNGV come from the germline V gene. The CDR3 sequence is 14 residues long. With 2 bases removed from V and 4 bases from J, the gap between germline ends came to 10 bases.

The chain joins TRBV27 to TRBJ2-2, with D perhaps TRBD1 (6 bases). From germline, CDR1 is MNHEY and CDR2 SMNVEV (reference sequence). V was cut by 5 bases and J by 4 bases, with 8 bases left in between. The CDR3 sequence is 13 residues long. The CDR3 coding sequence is TGTGCCAGCAGTCTACAGGGCACCGGGGAGCTGTTTTTT. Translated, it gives CASSLQGTGELFF.

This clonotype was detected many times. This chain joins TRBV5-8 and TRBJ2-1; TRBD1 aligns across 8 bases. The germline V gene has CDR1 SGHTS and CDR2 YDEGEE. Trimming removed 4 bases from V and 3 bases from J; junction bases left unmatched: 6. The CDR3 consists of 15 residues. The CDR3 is CASSPDRGVYNEQFF. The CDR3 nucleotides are TGTGCCAGCAGCCCCGACAGGGGCGTCTACAATGAGCAGTTCTTC.

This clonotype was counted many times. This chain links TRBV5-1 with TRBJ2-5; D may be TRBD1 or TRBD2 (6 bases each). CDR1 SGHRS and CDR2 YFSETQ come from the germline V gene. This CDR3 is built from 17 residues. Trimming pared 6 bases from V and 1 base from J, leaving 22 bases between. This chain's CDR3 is CASTPFGGPRGQETQYF. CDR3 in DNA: TGCGCCAGCACCCCTTTCGGGGGCCCTCGGGGCCAAGAGACCCAGTACTTC.

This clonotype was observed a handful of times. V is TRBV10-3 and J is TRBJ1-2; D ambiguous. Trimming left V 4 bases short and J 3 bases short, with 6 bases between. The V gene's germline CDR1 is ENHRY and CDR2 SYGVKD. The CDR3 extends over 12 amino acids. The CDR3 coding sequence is TGTGCCATCAGTGGCCGGGACTATGGCTACACCTTC. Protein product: CAISGRDYGYTF.

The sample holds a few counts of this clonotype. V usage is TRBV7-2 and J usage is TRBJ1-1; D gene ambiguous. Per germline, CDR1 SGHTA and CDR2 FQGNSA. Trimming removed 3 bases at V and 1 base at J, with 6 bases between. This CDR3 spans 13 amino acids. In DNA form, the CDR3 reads TGTGCCAGCAGCTTTTTTCAGAACACTGAAGCTTTCTTT. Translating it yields CASSFFQNTEAFF.

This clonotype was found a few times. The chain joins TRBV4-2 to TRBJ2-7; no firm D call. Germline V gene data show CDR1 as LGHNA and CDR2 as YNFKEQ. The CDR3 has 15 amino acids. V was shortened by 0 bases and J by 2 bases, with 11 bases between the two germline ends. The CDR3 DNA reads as TGTGCCAGCAGCCAAGATCTCTCTGCCGCCTACGAGCAGTACTTC. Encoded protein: CASSQDLSAAYEQYF.

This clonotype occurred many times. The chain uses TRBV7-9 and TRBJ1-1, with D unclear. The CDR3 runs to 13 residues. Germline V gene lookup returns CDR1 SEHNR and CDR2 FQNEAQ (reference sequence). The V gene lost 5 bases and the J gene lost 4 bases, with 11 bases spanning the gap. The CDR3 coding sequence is TGTGCCAGCAGCCCCCAGGTAGGCACTGAAGCTTTCTTT. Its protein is CASSPQVGTEAFF.

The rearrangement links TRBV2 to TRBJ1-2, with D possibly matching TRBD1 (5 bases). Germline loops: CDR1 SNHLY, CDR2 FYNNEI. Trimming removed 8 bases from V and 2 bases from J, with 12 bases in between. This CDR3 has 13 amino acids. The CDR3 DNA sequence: TGTGCCAGCGGTTGGGAGGGGAACTATGGCTACACCTTC. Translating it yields CASGWEGNYGYTF.

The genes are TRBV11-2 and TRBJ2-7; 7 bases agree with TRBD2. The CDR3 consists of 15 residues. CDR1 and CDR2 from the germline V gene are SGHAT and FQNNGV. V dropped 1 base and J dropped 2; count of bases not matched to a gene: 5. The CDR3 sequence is CASSLVASGTYEQYF. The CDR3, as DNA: TGTGCCAGCAGCTTAGTGGCTAGCGGAACCTACGAGCAGTACTTC.

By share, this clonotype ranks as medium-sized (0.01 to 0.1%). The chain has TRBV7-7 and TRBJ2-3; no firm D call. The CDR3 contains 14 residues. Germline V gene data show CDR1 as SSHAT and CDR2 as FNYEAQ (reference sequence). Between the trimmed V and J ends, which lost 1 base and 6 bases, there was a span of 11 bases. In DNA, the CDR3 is TGTGCCAGCAGCTTAGGTACCGGTTTGGATACGCAGTATTTT. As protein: CASSLGTGLDTQYF.

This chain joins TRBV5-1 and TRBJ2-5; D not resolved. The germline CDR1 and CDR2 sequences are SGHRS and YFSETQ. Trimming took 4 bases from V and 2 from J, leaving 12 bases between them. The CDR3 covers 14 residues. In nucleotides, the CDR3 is TGCGCCAGCAGCCCCCTGGGAACGCAAGAGACCCAGTACTTC. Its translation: CASSPLGTQETQYF.

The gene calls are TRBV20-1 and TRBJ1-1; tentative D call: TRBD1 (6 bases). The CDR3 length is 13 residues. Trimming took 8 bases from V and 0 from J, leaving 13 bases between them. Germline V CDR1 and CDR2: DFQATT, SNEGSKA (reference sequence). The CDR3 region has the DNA TGCAGTTCCCCTGCAGGGGTGAACACTGAAGCTTTCTTT. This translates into CSSPAGVNTEAFF.

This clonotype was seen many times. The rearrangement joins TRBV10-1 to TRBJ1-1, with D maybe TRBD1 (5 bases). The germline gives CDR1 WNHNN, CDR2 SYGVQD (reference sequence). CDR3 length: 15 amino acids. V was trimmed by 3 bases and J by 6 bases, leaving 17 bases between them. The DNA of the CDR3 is TGCGCCAGCAGTGACTCCGGGGGGAAAGCGGCTGAAGCTTTCTTT. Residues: CASSDSGGKAAEAFF.

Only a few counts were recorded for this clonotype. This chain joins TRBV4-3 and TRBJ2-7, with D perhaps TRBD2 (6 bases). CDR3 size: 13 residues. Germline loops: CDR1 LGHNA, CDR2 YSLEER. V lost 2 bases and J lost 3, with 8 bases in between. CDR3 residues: CASSQTGDYEQYF. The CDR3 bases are TGCGCCAGCAGCCAAACGGGGGACTACGAGCAGTACTTC.

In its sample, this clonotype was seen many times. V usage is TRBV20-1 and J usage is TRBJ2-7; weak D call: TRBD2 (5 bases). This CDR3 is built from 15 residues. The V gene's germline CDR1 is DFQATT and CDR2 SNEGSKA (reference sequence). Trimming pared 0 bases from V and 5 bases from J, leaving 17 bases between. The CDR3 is CSARDLRAGGNEQYF. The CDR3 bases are TGCAGTGCTAGAGATCTGAGGGCAGGTGGGAACGAGCAGTACTTC.

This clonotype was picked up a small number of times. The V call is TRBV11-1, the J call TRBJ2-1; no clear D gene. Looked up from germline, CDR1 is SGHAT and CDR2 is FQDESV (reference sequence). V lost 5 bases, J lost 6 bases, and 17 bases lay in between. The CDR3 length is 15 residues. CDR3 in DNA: TGTGCCAGCAGCCCCTCCGGGCTCAATGGCAATGAGCAGTTCTTC. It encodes CASSPSGLNGNEQFF. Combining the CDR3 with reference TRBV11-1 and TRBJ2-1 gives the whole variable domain EAEVAQSPRYKITEKSQAVAFWCDPISGHATLYWYRQILGQGPELLVQFQDESVVDDSQLPKDRFSAERLKGVDSTLKIQPAELGDSAMYLCASSPSGLNGNEQFFGPGTRLTVL.